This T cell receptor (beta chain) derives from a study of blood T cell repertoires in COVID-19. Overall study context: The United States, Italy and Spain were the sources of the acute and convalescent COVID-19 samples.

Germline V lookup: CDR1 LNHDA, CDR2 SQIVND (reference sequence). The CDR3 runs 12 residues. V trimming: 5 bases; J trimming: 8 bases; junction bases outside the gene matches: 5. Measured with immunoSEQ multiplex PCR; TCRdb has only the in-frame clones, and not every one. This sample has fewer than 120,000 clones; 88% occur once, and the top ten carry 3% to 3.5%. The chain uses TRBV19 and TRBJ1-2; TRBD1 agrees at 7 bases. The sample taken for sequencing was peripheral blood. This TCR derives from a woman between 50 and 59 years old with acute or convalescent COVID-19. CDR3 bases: TGTGCCAGTAGTCTCACAGGGGACGGCTACACCTTC. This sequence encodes CASSLTGDGYTF.